Below, one T cell receptor (beta chain) is given with its context. What it recognizes is unknown. This sample is drawn from a study of shared clonotypes between healthy human individuals. At the level of the study: Donors had three CD4 naive, three CD4 memory, two CD8 naive and one CD8 memory plate apiece.

Some clones are missing from TCRdb's copy, which holds only in-frame ones; the method was immunoSEQ multiplex PCR. This table holds some 100,000 clones, roughly 70% found once. Study-level points and caveats: Clonotype sharing across a few donors was observed for around 5% of naive CD4 clonotypes. Clonotypes which were not shared had lower generation probabilities than clonotypes that all four donors shared. Only blood samples were collected, and tissue repertoires likely differ.

V dropped 2 bases and J dropped 1 base, with 11 bases sitting between them. The CDR3 consists of 15 residues. The germline V gene has CDR1 KGHSH and CDR2 LQKENI. The chain has TRBV18 and TRBJ1-1; D call uncertain. The receptor was derived from a woman in her 30s in good health. Sequencing was carried out using memory CD8+ T cells sorted from blood. Subset given: CD45RO+ cells pooled with CCR7-negative TemRA cells. DNA of the CDR3: TGTGCCAGCTCACCAATGCGAGGGAAGAACACTGAAGCTTTCTTT. Translated: CASSPMRGKNTEAFF.